These 32 T cell receptor beta chains were sequenced from one sample in a study of cytomegalovirus exposure and HLA in healthy donors. This PCR relied on a set of 60 Vbeta primers and 13 Jbeta primers. Produced via immunoSEQ multiplex PCR; TCRdb's table is partial and in-frame only. The sample includes approximately 150,000 clones, almost 80% seen only once; the top ten take 6.3%. Sequenced material: PBMCs. These receptors were collected from a man in his forties or fifties in good health and CMV-seropositive.

The CDR3 sequence: CASSATLSGNTIYF. CDR3 bases: TGTGCCAGCAGCGCGACACTCTCTGGAAACACCATATATTTT. V is TRBV5-5 and J is TRBJ1-3; D unresolved. There are 14 residues in the CDR3. Trimming stripped 4 bases from V and 0 bases from J, with 8 bases between. CDR1 is SGHKS, CDR2 YYEKEE, per germline (reference sequence).

The rearrangement joins TRBV5-6 to TRBJ2-7, with 10 nucleotides matching TRBD1. Germline V lookup: CDR1 SGHDT, CDR2 YYEEEE. The V and J ends lost 0 bases and 1 base, in that order; junction bases with no gene match: 4. The CDR3 loop spans 16 amino acids. CDR3 loop: CASSLVRDRGSYEQYF. As DNA, the CDR3 is TGTGCCAGCAGCTTGGTCCGGGACAGGGGATCCTACGAGCAGTACTTC.

The rearrangement links TRBV25-1 to TRBJ2-5; 7 nucleotides line up with TRBD2. CDR1 is MGHDK, CDR2 SYGVNS, per germline. The V segment lost 4 bases and the J segment 4 bases; nucleotides outside the gene matches: 9. The CDR3 runs to 15 residues. For the CDR3, the DNA is TGTGCCAGCAGTGGGACCATTAGCGGGCCAGAGACCCAGTACTTC. Its translation is CASSGTISGPETQYF.

V and J are TRBV19 and TRBJ1-3; D gene ambiguous. The CDR3 is made up of 14 amino acids. Trimming shortened V by 3 bases and J by 0 bases, and 6 bases separated the two germline ends. Germline values: CDR1 LNHDA, CDR2 SQIVND (reference sequence). CDR3 coding DNA: TGTGCCAGTAGTATTAGAAACTCTGGAAACACCATATATTTT. This gives the protein CASSIRNSGNTIYF. Full variable domain (rest looked up from reference TRBV19 and TRBJ1-3): DGGITQSPKYLFRKEGQNVTLSCEQNLNHDAMYWYRQDPGQGLRLIYYSQIVNDFQKGDIAEGYSVSREKKESFPLTVTSAQKNPTAFYLCASSIRNSGNTIYFGEGSWLTVV.

The CDR3 DNA follows: TGCGCCAGCAGCATCGCGGGGGCGCCCGACACTGAAGCTTTCTTT. This translates into CASSIAGAPDTEAFF. The chain uses TRBV5-1 and TRBJ1-1, with D perhaps matching TRBD1 (6 bases). Between the trimmed V and J ends, which lost 4 bases and 3 bases, there was a span of 16 bases. Germline CDR1 reads SGHRS; CDR2 reads YFSETQ. This CDR3 is built from 15 residues.

Remarks on this clone: Other DNA sequences within the sample encode an identical CDR3. This sequence joins TRBV29-1 and TRBJ2-7; 8 bases align to TRBD2. The germline V gene has CDR1 SQVTM and CDR2 ANQGSEA. V shed 4 bases, J shed 6 bases, and the junction held 8 bases outside the gene matches. CDR3 length: 13 residues. The CDR3 spells CSVASGSPGEQYF. DNA of the CDR3: TGCAGCGTTGCGAGCGGGAGCCCGGGCGAGCAGTACTTC.

The rearrangement links TRBV6-6 to TRBJ2-7; 7 bases fit TRBD1. J gave up 3 bases and V 5 bases, and 10 bases lay outside the gene matches. Germline CDR1 MNHNY, CDR2 SVGAGI (reference sequence). CDR3 size: 15 residues. CDR3 bases: TGTGCCAGCAGTCGAACAGGGGCGCCGGGCTACGAGCAGTACTTC. It codes for CASSRTGAPGYEQYF.

This clone was observed a handful of times. The CDR3 region is CASRPRQYSNTEAFF. The DNA for the CDR3 is TGTGCCAGCAGACCCCGACAGTACTCGAACACTGAAGCTTTCTTT. The rearrangement uses TRBV7-9 and TRBJ1-1; TRBD1 might be the D (5 bases). This CDR3 is built from 15 residues. Deletions cut 6 bases from V and 1 base from J, with 15 bases between. CDR1 SEHNR and CDR2 FQNEAQ come from the germline V gene (reference sequence). Together with reference TRBV7-9 and TRBJ1-1, the CDR3 gives the full variable domain: DTGVSQNPRHKITKRGQNVTFRCDPISEHNRLYWYRQTLGQGPEFLTYFQNEAQLEKSRLLSDRFSAERPKGSFSTLEIQRTEQGDSAMYLCASRPRQYSNTEAFFGQGTRLTVV.

V is TRBV6-5 and J is TRBJ1-2; 7 bases map to TRBD1. The CDR3 sequence is 13 residues long. In germline, CDR1 is MNHEY, CDR2 SVGAGI. V lost 6 bases and J lost 6; bases outside the gene matches: 7. This CDR3 is CASSYNRGHGYTF. The CDR3, as DNA: TGTGCCAGCAGCTATAACAGGGGCCATGGCTACACCTTC.

The chain is built from TRBV28 and TRBJ2-3; 7 nucleotides agree with TRBD2. The CDR3 covers 17 residues. Trimming took 4 bases from V and 2 from J; bases not matched to a gene: 12. Germline CDR1 reads MDHEN; CDR2 reads SYDVKM. The CDR3 spells CASSSPGLSSSTDTQYF. The CDR3, as DNA: TGTGCCAGCAGTTCTCCGGGACTATCTTCATCCACAGATACGCAGTATTTT.

V usage is TRBV28 and J usage is TRBJ1-2; no clear D gene. The germline V gene has CDR1 MDHEN and CDR2 SYDVKM. This CDR3 has 15 amino acids. The V end was cut by 7 bases, the J end by 1 base, with 16 bases between. This CDR3 reads CASTRTVTLNYGYTF. The CDR3 bases are TGTGCCAGCACCCGTACGGTGACACTTAACTATGGCTACACCTTC.

This clone was seen once. The chain carries TRBV5-4 and TRBJ2-7; 8 positions agree with TRBD2. The CDR3 length is 14 residues. Germline CDR1 reads SGHNT; CDR2 reads YYREEE (reference sequence). Trimming cost V 1 base and J 2 bases; bases outside gene matches: 2. In DNA form, the CDR3 reads TGTGCCAGCAGCTTGACTAGCGGAACCTACGAGCAGTACTTC. Translating it yields CASSLTSGTYEQYF.

This CDR3 is CASSLDRGQGQDEQFF. CDR3 in DNA: TGTGCCAGCAGCTTAGATAGGGGACAGGGTCAGGATGAGCAGTTCTTC. The chain combines TRBV11-3 with TRBJ2-1, with 9 nucleotides matching TRBD1. J was trimmed by 8 bases and V by 0 bases; bases with no gene match: 8. The CDR3 covers 16 residues. CDR1 is SGHNT, CDR2 YENEEA, per germline. Complete variable domain (other parts from reference TRBV11-3 and TRBJ2-1): EAGVVQSPRYKIIEKKQPVAFWCNPISGHNTLYWYLQNLGQGPELLIRYENEEAVDDSQLPKDRFSAERLKGVDSTLKIQPAELGDSAVYLCASSLDRGQGQDEQFFGPGTRLTVL.

The CDR3 nucleotides are TGTGCCAGCAGTCCTGGGACAGGGGGGACCATCTACGAGCAGTACTTC. This codes for CASSPGTGGTIYEQYF. The chain recombines TRBV27 with TRBJ2-7, with 11 nucleotides matching TRBD1. The CDR3 loop spans 16 amino acids. Trimming removed 5 bases from V and 3 bases from J; junction bases left unmatched: 9. Germline V gene data show CDR1 as MNHEY and CDR2 as SMNVEV (reference sequence).

The gene calls are TRBV6-5 and TRBJ1-2; D gene uncertain. V was trimmed by 4 bases and J by 2 bases, leaving 11 bases between them. The V gene's germline CDR1 is MNHEY and CDR2 SVGAGI. The CDR3 has 14 residues. The CDR3 region is CASSLTSRNYGYTF. CDR3 sequence (DNA): TGTGCCAGCAGTTTAACTTCTAGAAACTATGGCTACACCTTC.

The chain combines TRBV28 with TRBJ1-4; D uncertain. This CDR3 is built from 14 residues. Trimming took 6 bases from V and 6 from J, leaving 14 bases between them. Germline lookup yields CDR1 MDHEN and CDR2 SYDVKM. CDR3 loop: CASSSRGPDEKLFF. The CDR3 bases are TGTGCCAGCAGCTCGCGGGGTCCGGATGAAAAACTGTTTTTT.

The rearrangement uses TRBV27 and TRBJ2-3; no definite D call. The CDR3 sequence is 15 residues long. V lost 6 bases, J lost 1 base, and 14 bases lay in between. Looked up from germline, CDR1 is MNHEY and CDR2 is SMNVEV (reference sequence). The CDR3 region is CASSPRGFRTDTQYF. The DNA of the CDR3 is TGTGCCAGCAGCCCTCGCGGCTTCCGCACAGATACGCAGTATTTT.

This chain joins TRBV11-1 and TRBJ2-4; D may be TRBD1 (7 bases). V was trimmed by 5 bases and J by 12 bases, leaving 29 bases between them. Per germline, CDR1 SGHAT and CDR2 FQDESV (reference sequence). The CDR3 sequence is 17 residues long. CDR3 region: CASSREPSGLQGGTQYF. The CDR3 DNA reads TGTGCCAGCAGCCGCGAACCCTCGGGACTTCAGGGGGGAACTCAGTACTTC.

The genes are TRBV6-5 and TRBJ1-1, with 9 bases matching TRBD1. Germline CDR1 reads MNHEY; CDR2 reads SVGAGI. This CDR3 has 15 residues. Losses at the gene ends were 6 bases for V and 4 bases for J; bases not matched to a gene: 9. The CDR3: CASRPPGQGGTEAFF. CDR3 sequence (DNA): TGTGCCAGCAGGCCTCCGGGACAGGGAGGCACTGAAGCTTTCTTT.

The chain couples TRBV19 to TRBJ1-2, with TRBD1 matching over 7 bases. Germline CDR1 is LNHDA and CDR2 is SQIVND (reference sequence). With V trimmed by 4 bases and J by 7 bases, 6 bases remained unmatched. The CDR3 has 13 residues. CDR3 sequence: CASSTQGSGGYTF. The CDR3 DNA is TGTGCCAGTAGTACACAGGGGTCGGGTGGCTACACCTTC.

This clone was seen only a few times. The rearrangement joins TRBV15 to TRBJ1-3; D not certain. Trimming shortened V by 5 bases and J by 0 bases, and 5 bases separated the two germline ends. This CDR3 is built from 13 residues. The germline gives CDR1 LNHNV, CDR2 YYDKDF (reference sequence). Here the CDR3 DNA reads TGTGCCACCAGCCCGAGCTCTGGAAACACCATATATTTT. Its translation: CATSPSSGNTIYF.

The chain joins TRBV11-2 to TRBJ1-2, with D maybe TRBD1 (5 bases). Trimming cost V 1 base and J 6 bases, with 27 bases left between them. Germline lookup yields CDR1 SGHAT and CDR2 FQNNGV. The CDR3 covers 19 residues. The CDR3 nucleotides read TGTGCCAGCAGCTTAGTCCGGGTGTTTGACCCAGGGCGGTTTGATGGCTACACCTTC. Its translation: CASSLVRVFDPGRFDGYTF.

Notes on this clone: The same CDR3 also results from other DNA sequences found in this sample. The CDR3 region has the DNA TGTGCCACCAGCAGAGAGACTAGCGGGAGCTACGAGCAGTACTTC. This sequence encodes CATSRETSGSYEQYF. The gene calls are TRBV15 and TRBJ2-7; 12 bases are a match to TRBD2. This CDR3 region has 15 residues. With 0 bases clipped from V and 3 bases from J, the junction kept 0 bases outside the gene matches. Per the germline V gene, CDR1 is LNHNV and CDR2 is YYDKDF (reference sequence). Together with reference TRBV15 and TRBJ2-7, the CDR3 gives the full variable domain: DAMVIQNPRYQVTQFGKPVTLSCSQTLNHNVMYWYQQKSSQAPKLLFHYYDKDFNNEADTPDNFQSRRPNTSFCFLDIRSPGLGDTAMYLCATSRETSGSYEQYFGPGTRLTVT.

The chain has TRBV7-3 and TRBJ2-5; D might be TRBD2 (5 bases). The J call may be wrong; the DNA end is better matched by TRBJ2-7. CDR3 length equals 13 residues. The germline V gene has CDR1 SGHTA and CDR2 FQGTGA. CDR3 amino acids: CASSLLGGYEQYF. Here the CDR3 DNA reads TGTGCCAGCAGCTTACTTGGAGGCTACGAGCAGTACTTC.

DNA for the CDR3: TGTGCCAGCAGCTACCGGGGTAATAATTCACCCCTCCACTTT. Its translation: CASSYRGNNSPLHF. This chain uses TRBV11-1 with TRBJ1-6; D gene uncertain. This CDR3 is 14 amino acids long. CDR1 is SGHAT and CDR2 is FQDESV in the germline V gene (reference sequence). V was trimmed by 4 bases and J by 5 bases, leaving 9 bases between them. The variable domain in full, completed from reference TRBV11-1 and TRBJ1-6, reads EAEVAQSPRYKITEKSQAVAFWCDPISGHATLYWYRQILGQGPELLVQFQDESVVDDSQLPKDRFSAERLKGVDSTLKIQPAELGDSAMYLCASSYRGNNSPLHFGNGTRLTVT.

The chain employs TRBV28 and TRBJ2-1; 9 bases are a match to TRBD2. Germline V gives CDR1 MDHEN, CDR2 SYDVKM. CDR3 length equals 17 residues. Unmatched junction bases numbered 16, after V lost 8 bases and J lost 5 bases. The DNA of the CDR3 is TGTGCCAGCGCAAAAACACAATCTAGCGGGATTCACAATGAGCAGTTCTTC. Translated: CASAKTQSSGIHNEQFF.

This chain connects TRBV2 to TRBJ2-5; 7 nucleotides align to TRBD1. Germline V lookup: CDR1 SNHLY, CDR2 FYNNEI. V was pared by 5 bases and J by 5 bases, with 2 bases of the junction left unmatched. The CDR3 is 12 amino acids. The CDR3, as DNA: TGTGCCAGCAGTCCACAGGGGGAGACCCAGTACTTC. Its protein is CASSPQGETQYF.

The rearrangement joins TRBV7-3 to TRBJ2-1, with a weak D call TRBD2 (6 bases). Germline V gene sequence: CDR1 SGHTA, CDR2 FQGTGA. Trimming cost V 0 bases and J 4 bases, with 10 bases left between them. This CDR3 is 15 amino acids long. The CDR3: CASSLTGLDYNEQFF. The CDR3 nucleotides read TGTGCCAGCAGCTTAACGGGACTTGATTACAATGAGCAGTTCTTC. The whole variable domain, filled in from reference TRBV7-3 and TRBJ2-1, reads GAGVSQTPSNKVTEKGKYVELRCDPISGHTALYWYRQSLGQGPEFLIYFQGTGAADDSGLPNDRFFAVRPEGSVSTLKIQRTERGDSAVYLCASSLTGLDYNEQFFGPGTRLTVL.

V is TRBV2 and J is TRBJ1-2; D is unresolved. Germline CDR1 reads SNHLY; CDR2 reads FYNNEI. Between the trimmed V and J ends, which lost 6 bases and 7 bases, there was a span of 15 bases. The CDR3 runs 13 residues. CDR3 sequence reads: CASSEAQPVGYTF. The CDR3 nucleotides read TGTGCCAGCAGCGAGGCGCAACCGGTTGGCTACACCTTC.

This chain links TRBV11-3 with TRBJ2-1; a weak D match, TRBD1 (6 bases). The germline V and J ends were trimmed by 5 bases and 7 bases, with 12 bases remaining between them. The length of the CDR3 is 13 residues. Germline V lookup: CDR1 SGHNT, CDR2 YENEEA. The CDR3 nucleotides read TGTGCCAGCAGCGTACAGGGAATAAATGAGCAGTTCTTC. Encoded protein: CASSVQGINEQFF.

The rearrangement links TRBV2 to TRBJ2-1; D is unclear. The CDR3 is made up of 11 amino acids. V dropped 3 bases and J dropped 11 bases, with 8 bases sitting between them. Germline V lookup: CDR1 SNHLY, CDR2 FYNNEI. The DNA of the CDR3 is TGTGCCAGCAGTGAGTCGGAGAAGCAGTTCTTC. Its translation is CASSESEKQFF.

The chain couples TRBV5-1 to TRBJ2-2; TRBD2 aligns across 8 bases. CDR3 length: 16 residues. J gave up 4 bases and V 2 bases, and 7 bases lay outside the gene matches. Looked up from germline, CDR1 is SGHRS and CDR2 is YFSETQ. This CDR3 is CASSFGAGAGTGELFF. Written as DNA, the CDR3 is TGCGCCAGCAGCTTCGGAGCGGGAGCTGGCACCGGGGAGCTGTTTTTT.